These T cell receptor beta chains were read from a single sample in a study of T cell responses to AZD1222 COVID-19 vaccine. TCRdb's copy holds only in-frame clones and misses some; the assay was immunoSEQ multiplex PCR. The table lists 95,000 to 150,000 clones, about nine tenths of them singletons. This sample comprised peripheral blood, obtained 28 days after the second AZD1222 dose. The receptors derive from an adult who received the AZD1222 COVID-19 vaccine. Both conserved end residues are part of each CDR3. A D gene is named only where the DNA matches it firmly. Only part of the rows carry a size: once, few, many, or a class if the clone is expanded.

clone_size: NA
j_call: TRBJ1-6
v_call: TRBV3-1/TRBV3-2
d_call: TRBD1
cdr3_nt: TGTGCCAGCAGCCCGGGACAGGGAAATTCACCCCTCCACTTT
cdr3_aa: CASSPGQGNSPLHF

clone_size: NA
j_call: TRBJ2-4
v_call: TRBV19
d_call: TRBD1
cdr3_nt: TGTGCCAGTACCCGGGACAGGGGCGCAGACATTCAGTACTTC
cdr3_aa: CASTRDRGADIQYF

clone_size: NA
j_call: TRBJ2-1
v_call: TRBV11-3
d_call: TRBD2
cdr3_nt: TGTGCCAGCAGCTTAGAGTTCGCTAGCGGGGGGAACAATGAGCAGTTCTTC
cdr3_aa: CASSLEFASGGNNEQFF

clone_size: few
j_call: TRBJ2-1
v_call: TRBV2
d_call: TRBD2
cdr3_nt: TGTGCCAGCAGAAGACTAGCGGGAGCGCGGGATGAGCAGTTCTTC
cdr3_aa: CASRRLAGARDEQFF

clone_size: NA
j_call: TRBJ2-2
v_call: TRBV5-4
d_call: TRBD2
cdr3_nt: TGTGCCAGCAGCGCCAGGCTAGCGGGATTGGGGGTCGCCGGGGAGCTGTTTTTT
cdr3_aa: CASSARLAGLGVAGELFF

clone_size: NA
j_call: TRBJ2-1
v_call: TRBV5-1
d_call: NA
cdr3_nt: TGCGCCAGCAGCTTGGCTGCCCAATTCAGTGAGCAGTTCTTC
cdr3_aa: CASSLAAQFSEQFF

clone_size: NA
j_call: TRBJ2-1
v_call: TRBV12-5
d_call: TRBD1
cdr3_nt: TGTGCTAGTGGTACAGGGGGGCCATACAATGAGCAGTTCTTC
cdr3_aa: CASGTGGPYNEQFF

clone_size: NA
j_call: TRBJ2-1
v_call: TRBV5-1
d_call: NA
cdr3_nt: TGCGCCAGCAGCTTGGGGGAGCTTCGGAATGAGCAGTTCTTC
cdr3_aa: CASSLGELRNEQFF

clone_size: NA
j_call: TRBJ2-1
v_call: TRBV29-1
d_call: NA
cdr3_nt: TGCAGCGTTTTAATAGCGCGGCCGTTGGGTGAGCAGTTCTTC
cdr3_aa: CSVLIARPLGEQFF

clone_size: NA
j_call: TRBJ1-5
v_call: TRBV7-9
d_call: NA
cdr3_nt: TGTGCCAGCAGCCTAGGAGGGAGTAGAGGGCAGCCCCAGCATTTT
cdr3_aa: CASSLGGSRGQPQHF

clone_size: NA
j_call: TRBJ2-3
v_call: TRBV4-1
d_call: NA
cdr3_nt: TGCGCCAGCAGCCAACCCAACTCGGGGTACGATACGCAGTATTTT
cdr3_aa: CASSQPNSGYDTQYF

clone_size: NA
j_call: TRBJ1-1
v_call: TRBV20-1
d_call: NA
cdr3_nt: TGCAGTGCTAGTTTGCCGGGAACTGAAGCTTTCTTT
cdr3_aa: CSASLPGTEAFF

clone_size: NA
j_call: TRBJ1-5
v_call: TRBV10-3
d_call: NA
cdr3_nt: TGTGCCATCGGAGGGGGTCAGCCCCAGCATTTT
cdr3_aa: CAIGGGQPQHF

clone_size: NA
j_call: TRBJ1-2
v_call: TRBV4-1
d_call: TRBD1
cdr3_nt: TGCGCCAGCAGCCAAGACCGAACAGGGGCCTATGGCTACACCTTC
cdr3_aa: CASSQDRTGAYGYTF

clone_size: once
j_call: TRBJ2-7
v_call: TRBV7-2
d_call: TRBD2
cdr3_nt: TGTGCCAGCAGCTATACTAGCGGGCTTGCCTACGAGCAGTACTTC
cdr3_aa: CASSYTSGLAYEQYF

clone_size: NA
j_call: TRBJ1-1
v_call: TRBV18
d_call: NA
cdr3_nt: TGTGCCAGCTCACCACTACAGGAGACTGAAGCTTTCTTT
cdr3_aa: CASSPLQETEAFF

clone_size: NA
j_call: TRBJ2-7
v_call: TRBV28
d_call: TRBD1
cdr3_nt: TGTGCCAGCAGTGGCCCCCGGGCGAGGGACAGGGGCACCTACGAGCAGTACTTC
cdr3_aa: CASSGPRARDRGTYEQYF

clone_size: NA
j_call: TRBJ2-7
v_call: TRBV3-1/TRBV3-2
d_call: NA
cdr3_nt: TGTGCCAGCAGCCAACGCCCCTACGAGCAGTACTTC
cdr3_aa: CASSQRPYEQYF

clone_size: NA
j_call: TRBJ2-7
v_call: TRBV11-2
d_call: NA
cdr3_nt: TGTGCCAGCAGCTTACCCCCTGGAGGAGGGGACTACGAGCAGTACTTC
cdr3_aa: CASSLPPGGGDYEQYF

clone_size: few
j_call: TRBJ1-1
v_call: TRBV5-4
d_call: NA
cdr3_nt: TGTGCCAGCAGCTTGGCCGCGGTAAACTCGGGGGCTTTCTTT
cdr3_aa: CASSLAAVNSGAFF

clone_size: NA
j_call: TRBJ1-1
v_call: TRBV2
d_call: NA
cdr3_nt: TGTGCCAGCAGTGTGTCCCGGGGCGCGAAACTCGACGAAGCTTTCTTT
cdr3_aa: CASSVSRGAKLDEAFF

clone_size: NA
j_call: TRBJ1-2
v_call: TRBV27
d_call: TRBD1
cdr3_nt: TGTGCCAGCAGGGGGACAGGCCCAACAGGCTACACCTTC
cdr3_aa: CASRGTGPTGYTF

clone_size: NA
j_call: TRBJ1-3
v_call: TRBV18
d_call: NA
cdr3_nt: TGTGCCAGCTCATCAACCCCACGGGGGGCTCCGGGAAACACCATATATTTT
cdr3_aa: CASSSTPRGAPGNTIYF

clone_size: NA
j_call: TRBJ1-6
v_call: TRBV28
d_call: NA
cdr3_nt: TGTGCCAGCAACAGGGTTGATTCACCCCTCCACTTT
cdr3_aa: CASNRVDSPLHF

clone_size: NA
j_call: TRBJ2-7
v_call: TRBV6-5
d_call: NA
cdr3_nt: TGTGCCAGCAGGTCCCAGCACGAGCAGTACTTC
cdr3_aa: CASRSQHEQYF

clone_size: once
j_call: TRBJ1-5
v_call: TRBV19
d_call: TRBD1
cdr3_nt: TGTGCCAGTAGTCCCGGACAGGGCTTGCATCAGCCCCAGCATTTT
cdr3_aa: CASSPGQGLHQPQHF

clone_size: once
j_call: TRBJ2-7
v_call: TRBV5-6
d_call: TRBD1
cdr3_nt: TGTGCCAGCAGCGGGGCCGGGACAGCCTTCTCCTACGAGCAGTACTTC
cdr3_aa: CASSGAGTAFSYEQYF

clone_size: once
j_call: TRBJ1-4
v_call: TRBV11-1
d_call: NA
cdr3_nt: TGTGCCAGCAGGCGACCCGCGGATGAAAAACTGTTTTTT
cdr3_aa: CASRRPADEKLFF

clone_size: few
j_call: TRBJ2-7
v_call: TRBV9
d_call: NA
cdr3_nt: TGTGCCAGCAGCGTAGGACAGCCCCATACCTACGAGCAGTACTTC
cdr3_aa: CASSVGQPHTYEQYF

clone_size: NA
j_call: TRBJ1-2
v_call: TRBV6-5
d_call: NA
cdr3_nt: TGTGCCAGCAGTTACGAGGGAAGCGGCTACACCTTC
cdr3_aa: CASSYEGSGYTF

clone_size: NA
j_call: TRBJ2-7
v_call: TRBV6-5
d_call: NA
cdr3_nt: TGTGCCACCTCCCTTGGAGGGCAGGAGGAGCAGTACTTC
cdr3_aa: CATSLGGQEEQYF

clone_size: NA
j_call: TRBJ2-7
v_call: TRBV21-1
d_call: NA
cdr3_nt: TGTGCCAGCAGCAAAGATCTTACAGGGGAAAACTCCTACGAGCAGTACTTC
cdr3_aa: CASSKDLTGENSYEQYF

clone_size: NA
j_call: TRBJ1-2
v_call: TRBV19
d_call: TRBD1
cdr3_nt: TGTGCCAGTAGTAATAACCAGGGGGCCGATGGCTACACCTTC
cdr3_aa: CASSNNQGADGYTF

clone_size: NA
j_call: TRBJ1-5
v_call: TRBV24-1
d_call: TRBD1
cdr3_nt: TGTGCCACCAGTGATTCCCGGACAGGGTCGGACAATCAGCCCCAGCATTTT
cdr3_aa: CATSDSRTGSDNQPQHF

clone_size: NA
j_call: TRBJ1-1
v_call: TRBV30
d_call: TRBD1
cdr3_nt: TGTGCCTGGGCGACAGGGGGCTTAGATCCTAAGAACACTGAAGCTTTCTTT
cdr3_aa: CAWATGGLDPKNTEAFF

clone_size: NA
j_call: TRBJ1-2
v_call: TRBV6-5
d_call: TRBD1
cdr3_nt: TGTGCCAGCAGGTCAACAGGGGGCGCCAGGTATGGCTACACCTTC
cdr3_aa: CASRSTGGARYGYTF

clone_size: once
j_call: TRBJ2-7
v_call: TRBV3-1/TRBV3-2
d_call: TRBD1
cdr3_nt: TGTGCCAGCAGCCAAGAGGGGACAGCACTAGGGTACGAGCAGTACTTC
cdr3_aa: CASSQEGTALGYEQYF

clone_size: NA
j_call: TRBJ2-1
v_call: TRBV13
d_call: TRBD2
cdr3_nt: TGTGCCAGCAGCTCCGCTTATAGCGGGGGGGCTTACAATGAGCAGTTCTTC
cdr3_aa: CASSSAYSGGAYNEQFF

clone_size: NA
j_call: TRBJ2-1
v_call: TRBV5-1
d_call: TRBD2
cdr3_nt: TGCGCCAGCAGCTGGGGACTAGCGGGAGCGGGATTTGGGAATGAGCAGTTCTTC
cdr3_aa: CASSWGLAGAGFGNEQFF

clone_size: NA
j_call: TRBJ1-2
v_call: TRBV18
d_call: TRBD1
cdr3_nt: TGTGCCAGCTCACCAGCCGGGACAGGTGACTATGGCTACACCTTC
cdr3_aa: CASSPAGTGDYGYTF

clone_size: NA
j_call: TRBJ1-5
v_call: TRBV5-5
d_call: NA
cdr3_nt: TGTGCCAGCAGACAGGGATTTAGCAATCAGCCCCAGCATTTT
cdr3_aa: CASRQGFSNQPQHF

clone_size: NA
j_call: TRBJ1-4
v_call: TRBV20-1
d_call: NA
cdr3_nt: TGCAGTGTAGTTGTCTCGGAAAAACTGTTTTTT
cdr3_aa: CSVVVSEKLFF

clone_size: NA
j_call: TRBJ1-2
v_call: TRBV11-2
d_call: NA
cdr3_nt: TGTGCCAGCAGCCTAGTTATAAGAGGTCGGGACTATGGCTACACCTTC
cdr3_aa: CASSLVIRGRDYGYTF

clone_size: NA
j_call: TRBJ2-7
v_call: TRBV9
d_call: NA
cdr3_nt: TGTGCCAGCAGCGTAGACCCGGGTACGTCGTACGAGCAGTACTTC
cdr3_aa: CASSVDPGTSYEQYF

clone_size: NA
j_call: TRBJ2-1
v_call: TRBV12-5
d_call: TRBD2
cdr3_nt: TGTGCTAGTGGTTTGGTATTGTTGAGGGAGGGCCGAAAATACAATGAGCAGTTCTTC
cdr3_aa: CASGLVLLREGRKYNEQFF

clone_size: once
j_call: TRBJ2-3
v_call: TRBV4-1
d_call: NA
cdr3_nt: TGCGCCAGCAGCCTCTCTCCCCCAAGCGGCACAGATACGCAGTATTTT
cdr3_aa: CASSLSPPSGTDTQYF

clone_size: NA
j_call: TRBJ2-7
v_call: TRBV11-2
d_call: NA
cdr3_nt: TGTGCCAGCAGCCTCGGATCCGTCATCCCCTACGAGCAGTACTTC
cdr3_aa: CASSLGSVIPYEQYF